This entry features one T cell receptor (beta chain) sequence. Its target is not known. Sequenced by immunoSEQ multiplex PCR; TCRdb stores in-frame clones only, minus some. The table has approximately 170,000 clones, roughly nine tenths seen once. The data were taken from a study of lymphopenia after photon versus proton radiotherapy. V was shortened by 0 bases and J by 2 bases, with 13 bases between the two germline ends. The length of the CDR3 is 16 residues. Germline loops: CDR1 SGHRS, CDR2 YFSETQ. General study results and limits: A bigger post-nadir fall in TCR diversity correlated inversely with survival time in deceased patients.

The clonotype comes from a man aged 50 to 59 with gastric cancer. The chain uses TRBV5-1 and TRBJ2-3; D perhaps matches TRBD2 (6 bases). The sequences come from peripheral blood, collected from a patient treated with photon-based radiotherapy. CDR3 bases: TGCGCCAGCAGCTTGGGGGTTGCGGGATACACAGATACGCAGTATTTT. This translates into CASSLGVAGYTDTQYF.